This T cell receptor beta chain was identified in a study of response to subunit inactivated influenza vaccine. Study results and limitations: Authors suggested each seasonal influenza vaccination recruits few new T cells.

TCRdb used MiXCR to reprocess the RT-PCR reads, holding one entry per CDR3 protein. The data contain around 480,000 distinct CDR3 sequences, roughly 11% of them singletons. Germline V CDR1 and CDR2: MNHEY, SVGAGI. The CDR3 has 17 amino acids. Trimming removed 0 bases from V and 4 bases from J; junction bases left unmatched: 9. A few counts support this clonotype. What it recognizes is unknown. This specimen was PBMCs from blood, taken roughly 48 days after vaccination. The source is a man aged 50-59 years who received an inactivated influenza vaccine. The chain couples TRBV6-5 to TRBJ2-7; 10 nucleotides line up with TRBD2. CDR3 in amino acids: CASSYSWASGSAYEQYF. The DNA of the CDR3 is TGTGCCAGCAGTTACTCGTGGGCTAGCGGGAGCGCTTACGAGCAGTACTTC.